Following are 15 T cell receptor beta chains from one sample sequenced in a study of T cell repertoires in cytomegalovirus infection. Their target antigens are unknown. TCRdb called the reads again in MiXCR, with one record for every CDR3 protein. The sample yields roughly 920,000 distinct CDR3 sequences, around 29% seen once. The sequences come from cultured CD8+ T cells from PBMCs, collected from culture after CMV antigen stimulation. The origin of the receptors is a human donor in good health (CMV status not recorded). Some clones in this sample may be carry-over from other donors' samples.

CDR3 sequence reads: CASGTSGVEAFF. Written as DNA, the CDR3 is TGTGCCAGCGGGACATCGGGGGTTGAAGCTTTCTTT. J is TRBJ1-1 and V is TRBV27, with D perhaps TRBD1 (6 bases). With 8 bases removed from V and 7 bases from J, the gap between germline ends came to 14 bases. The CDR3 consists of 12 residues. The germline gives CDR1 MNHEY, CDR2 SMNVEV (reference sequence).

A note on this clonotype: This may stem from a read error, because a much larger clone lies one nucleotide away. The V and J genes are TRBV12-3 or TRBV12-4 and TRBJ2-6; D ambiguous. This CDR3 has 13 amino acids. CDR3 DNA: TGTACCAGCATTGGGGTCGGGGCCAACGTCCTGACTTTC. This encodes CTSIGVGANVLTF.

The chain couples TRBV7-9 to TRBJ2-1; tentatively, D is TRBD2 (5 bases). V lost 4 bases to trimming and J lost 9 bases, with 16 bases between them. The CDR3 runs 14 residues. Germline V gives CDR1 SEHNR, CDR2 FQNEAQ (reference sequence). The CDR3 nucleotides are TGTGCCAGCAGCTCAGCGTTTCTAGCTGCTGAGCAGTTCTTC. Protein sequence: CASSSAFLAAEQFF.

The rearrangement uses TRBV2 and TRBJ2-1; the match to TRBD1 covers 9 bases. This CDR3 spans 14 amino acids. Trimming at V came to 5 bases and at J to 9 bases, leaving 8 bases not matched to a gene. Germline CDR1 reads SNHLY; CDR2 reads FYNNEI. CDR3 in amino acids: CASSPGTGSVEQFF. DNA of the CDR3: TGTGCCAGCAGTCCCGGGACAGGGTCCGTTGAGCAGTTCTTC. Supplemented by reference TRBV2 and TRBJ2-1, the full variable domain reads EPEVTQTPSHQVTQMGQEVILRCVPISNHLYFYWYRQILGQKVEFLVSFYNNEISEKSEIFDDQFSVERPDGSNFTLKIRSTKLEDSAMYFCASSPGTGSVEQFFGPGTRLTVL.

This clonotype was seen repeatedly, ten times or more. This chain links TRBV7-9 with TRBJ1-1; 12 bases line up with TRBD1. Germline assignment: CDR1 SEHNR and CDR2 FQNEAQ (reference sequence). This CDR3 spans 17 amino acids. V was clipped by 5 bases and J by 5 bases; unmatched bases: 12. The CDR3 spells CASSLNRGQGARTEAFF. The CDR3 nucleotides are TGTGCCAGCAGCCTAAACCGGGGACAGGGGGCGCGGACTGAAGCTTTCTTT.

The chain recombines TRBV20-1 with TRBJ2-7; D gene ambiguous. CDR1 is DFQATT and CDR2 is SNEGSKA in the germline V gene (reference sequence). CDR3 length equals 13 residues. V gave up 3 bases and J gave up 2 bases, with 11 bases separating them. In DNA, the CDR3 is TGCAGTGCTAGCGGAAGTTCCACCTACGAGCAGTACTTC. Translating gives CSASGSSTYEQYF.

A word on this clonotype: The junction and the germline gene differ at one end; a read error may be behind it. The rearrangement uses TRBV27 and TRBJ2-5; tentatively, D is TRBD2 (5 bases). The length of the CDR3 is 14 residues. From germline, CDR1 is MNHEY and CDR2 SMNVEV (reference sequence). CDR3 sequence (DNA): TGTGCCAGCAGTTTGGACGCTAGCCAAGAGTCCCAGTACTTC. This translates into CASSLDASQESQYF.

The V call is TRBV7-6, the J call TRBJ1-1; maybe TRBD1 (5 bases). V dropped 8 bases and J dropped 1 base, with 8 bases sitting between them. CDR1 is SGHVS and CDR2 is FNYEAQ in the germline V gene. The CDR3 has 12 residues. The CDR3 here is CASQGENTEAFF. Written as DNA, the CDR3 is TGTGCCAGCCAAGGGGAGAACACTGAAGCTTTCTTT.

On this clonotype: The junction shows a germline mismatch at one end, possibly a read error. V and J are TRBV7-7 and TRBJ2-2; the D gene is possibly TRBD2 (6 bases). This CDR3 comprises 13 residues. Germline-derived CDR1 and CDR2 are SSHAT and FNYEAQ (reference sequence). The CDR3 region is CASSLAVGGELFF. CDR3 bases: TGTGCTAGCAGCTTAGCGGTAGGAGGGGAGCTGTTTTTT.

This clonotype is a singleton in its sample. A much larger clonotype is one base distant, so this may be a read error. The V call is TRBV6-5, the J call TRBJ1-1; D unresolved. CDR1 and CDR2 from the germline V gene are MNHEY and SVGAGI. CDR3 size: 13 residues. CDR3 in amino acids: CASLGHMNAEAFF. CDR3 DNA sequence: TGTGCCAGCCTTGGGCATATGAACGCTGAAGCTTTCTTT.

V is TRBV9 and J is TRBJ1-5, with D maybe TRBD1 (6 bases). CDR1 and CDR2 (germline): SGDLS, YYNGEE. Trimming took off 3 bases at V and 9 bases at J, with 19 bases between the two ends. This CDR3 region has 15 residues. This chain's CDR3 is CASSEGGGGAGPQHF. CDR3 nucleotide sequence: TGTGCCAGCAGCGAGGGGGGAGGGGGGGCGGGGCCCCAGCATTTT.

V gene TRBV27 combines with J gene TRBJ1-5; 7 positions agree with TRBD1. The CDR3 has 18 amino acids. Germline CDR1 MNHEY, CDR2 SMNVEV (reference sequence). Trimming removed 0 bases from V and 3 bases from J; junction bases left unmatched: 11. The CDR3 DNA follows: TGTGCCAGCAGTTTATCGATGGGGGACAGCTATACCAATCAGCCCCAGCATTTT. This codes for CASSLSMGDSYTNQPQHF.

This clonotype appeared once. The chain is built from TRBV9 and TRBJ1-2, with 9 bases aligning to TRBD1. The V segment lost 0 bases and the J segment 5 bases; nucleotides outside the gene matches: 8. CDR3 size: 16 residues. Looked up from germline, CDR1 is SGDLS and CDR2 is YYNGEE. The CDR3 here is CASSVAGPGQGYGYTF. CDR3 DNA: TGTGCCAGCAGCGTAGCGGGACCGGGACAGGGTTATGGCTACACCTTC.

The table lists this clonotype with a few counts. This sequence joins TRBV6-5 and TRBJ2-5; D remains ambiguous. Germline V gene data show CDR1 as MNHEY and CDR2 as SVGAGI. The CDR3 runs 12 residues. Trimming cost V 7 bases and J 2 bases, with 8 bases left between them. CDR3 nucleotides: TGTGCCAGCAAAAACCTTCAAGAGACCCAGTACTTC. Its protein product is CASKNLQETQYF.

This chain uses TRBV20-1 with TRBJ1-5; 8 bases fit TRBD1. The V gene end was trimmed by 5 bases and the J gene end by 3 bases; junction bases not matched to a gene: 9. CDR3 length: 15 amino acids. CDR1 is DFQATT, CDR2 SNEGSKA, per germline (reference sequence). The DNA for the CDR3 is TGCAGTGCTTTAGGTCGGACAGGGCCCAATCAGCCCCAGCATTTT. Amino acid sequence: CSALGRTGPNQPQHF.